This is a list of T cell receptor beta chains from one sample in a study of blood T cell repertoires in COVID-19. Sequenced by immunoSEQ multiplex PCR; TCRdb stores in-frame clones only, minus some. The sample comprises some 50,000 clones, less than 90% of which are singletons, and roughly 9.2% rests with the top ten. The sequencing input was peripheral blood. These receptors all come from a human donor in a cohort sampled during active COVID-19. Each CDR3 is given with its conserved first and last residue. D genes are given only for firm matches. Size tells how often a clone was seen (once, few, many) or the class of an expanded clone, and some rows leave it out.

j_call d_call v_call cdr3_length clone_size cdr3_aa cdr3_nt
TRBJ2-7 - TRBV7-9 12 - CASSPSAYEQYF TGTGCCAGCAGCCCTAGCGCGTACGAGCAGTACTTC
TRBJ2-1 TRBD2 TRBV29-1 13 - CSVSAGGPNEQFF TGCAGCGTCTCGGCGGGGGGGCCGAATGAGCAGTTCTTC
TRBJ2-3 TRBD1 TRBV5-1 15 - CASSFTGRGPDTQYF TGCGCCAGCAGCTTCACCGGCAGGGGGCCAGATACGCAGTATTTT
TRBJ1-5 - TRBV12-5 16 - CASGLVQVQLNQPQHF TGTGCTAGTGGTTTGGTACAGGTACAGCTCAATCAGCCCCAGCATTTT
TRBJ2-5 - TRBV14 16 once CASSLVQGPFGETQYF TGTGCCAGCAGCCTGGTACAGGGACCGTTTGGAGAGACCCAGTACTTC
TRBJ1-1 TRBD1 TRBV3-1/TRBV3-2 17 - CASSPQDRGLLNTEAFF TGTGCCAGCAGCCCTCAGGACAGGGGGCTGCTGAACACTGAAGCTTTCTTT
TRBJ1-2 - TRBV5-4 16 once CASSSISGPPIYGYTF TGTGCCAGCAGCTCAATTAGCGGGCCACCAATCTATGGCTACACCTTC
TRBJ2-7 - TRBV4-3 15 - CASSQDTGLTYEQYF TGCGCCAGCAGCCAGGATACAGGGTTGACCTACGAGCAGTACTTC
TRBJ2-3 - TRBV7-8 14 - CASSLVRRGPTQYF TGTGCCAGCAGCTTAGTACGGCGAGGGCCCACGCAGTATTTT
TRBJ1-5 - TRBV21-1 13 - CASILLDRQPQHF TGTGCCAGCATCCTACTTGACAGGCAGCCCCAGCATTTT
TRBJ2-3 TRBD1 TRBV7-9 16 - CASSPGQGPSTDTQYF TGTGCCAGCAGCCCGGGACAGGGGCCGTCCACAGATACGCAGTATTTT
TRBJ1-1 - TRBV18 16 - CASSPWARGMNTEAFF TGTGCCAGCTCACCATGGGCGAGGGGGATGAACACTGAAGCTTTCTTT
TRBJ2-3 TRBD2 TRBV4-2 15 - CASSSAGGGADTQYF TGTGCCAGCAGCTCAGCGGGGGGTGGCGCAGATACGCAGTATTTT
TRBJ1-1 TRBD1 TRBV5-1 14 - CASSLQGEDTEAFF TGCGCCAGCAGCCTCCAGGGGGAGGACACTGAAGCTTTCTTT
TRBJ2-1 TRBD2 TRBV27 13 - CASTVGGGNEQFF TGTGCCAGCACCGTGGGGGGGGGCAATGAGCAGTTCTTC
TRBJ1-1 - TRBV6-5 15 once CASSYSGHKNTEAFF TGTGCCAGCAGTTACTCGGGACACAAGAACACTGAAGCTTTCTTT
TRBJ2-3 TRBD1 TRBV4-3 15 - CASSQDRTGADTQYF TGCGCCAGCAGCCAAGATCGGACAGGGGCAGATACGCAGTATTTT
TRBJ2-7 TRBD2 TRBV5-1 14 - CASSVTSVGGEQYF TGCGCCAGCAGCGTGACTAGCGTGGGAGGCGAGCAGTACTTC
TRBJ2-7 TRBD1 TRBV9 15 - CASSPSGTGGNEQYF TGTGCCAGCAGCCCATCCGGGACAGGGGGCAACGAGCAGTACTTC
TRBJ2-7 - TRBV3-1/TRBV3-2 14 few CASTNSRDFYEQYF TGTGCCAGCACCAATTCCCGGGACTTCTACGAGCAGTACTTC